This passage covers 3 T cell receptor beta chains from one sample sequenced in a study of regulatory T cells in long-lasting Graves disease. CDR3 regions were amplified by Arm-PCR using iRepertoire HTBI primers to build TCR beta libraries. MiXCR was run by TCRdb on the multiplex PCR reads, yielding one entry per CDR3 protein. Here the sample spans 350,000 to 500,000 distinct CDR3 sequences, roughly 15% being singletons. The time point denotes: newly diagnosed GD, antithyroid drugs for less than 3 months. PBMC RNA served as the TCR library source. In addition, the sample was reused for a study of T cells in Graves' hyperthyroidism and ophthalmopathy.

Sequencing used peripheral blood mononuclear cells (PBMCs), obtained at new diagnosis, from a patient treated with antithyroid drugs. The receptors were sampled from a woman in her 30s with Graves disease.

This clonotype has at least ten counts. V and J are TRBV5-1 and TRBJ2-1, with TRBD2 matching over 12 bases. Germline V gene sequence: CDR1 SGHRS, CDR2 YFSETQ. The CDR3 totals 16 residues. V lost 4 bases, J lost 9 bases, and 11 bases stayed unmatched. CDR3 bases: TGCGCCAGCAGCACAACCGGGACTAGCGGGTGGGGTGAGCAGTTCTTC. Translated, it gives CASSTTGTSGWGEQFF.

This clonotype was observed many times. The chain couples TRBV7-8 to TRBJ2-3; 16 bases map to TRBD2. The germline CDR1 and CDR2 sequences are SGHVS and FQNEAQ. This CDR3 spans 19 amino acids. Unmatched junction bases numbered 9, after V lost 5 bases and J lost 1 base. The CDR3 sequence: CASSPGTSGRAEGTDTQYF. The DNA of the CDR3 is TGTGCCAGCAGCCCCGGGACTAGCGGGAGGGCCGAGGGCACAGATACGCAGTATTTT. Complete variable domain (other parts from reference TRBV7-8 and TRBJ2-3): GAGVSQSPRYKVAKRGQDVALRCDPISGHVSLFWYQQALGQGPEFLTYFQNEAQLDKSGLPSDRFFAERPEGSVSTLKIQRTQQEDSAVYLCASSPGTSGRAEGTDTQYFGPGTRLTVL.

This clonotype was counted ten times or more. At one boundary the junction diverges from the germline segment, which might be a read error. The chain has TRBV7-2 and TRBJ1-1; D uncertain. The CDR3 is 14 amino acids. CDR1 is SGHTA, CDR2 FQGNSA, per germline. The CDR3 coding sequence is TGCGCCAGCAGCCAAGATAAGCTGAACACTGAAGCTTTCTTT. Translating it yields CASSQDKLNTEAFF.